The 29 T cell receptor beta chains below all came from one sample that was sequenced in a study of blood T cell repertoires in COVID-19. Clones were read by immunoSEQ multiplex PCR, and TCRdb kept only the in-frame ones, dropping some. The data contain around 270,000 clones, approximately 90% of them singletons. Sequencing input: peripheral blood. The origin of the receptors is a man in his forties with acute or convalescent COVID-19.

The chain carries TRBV19 and TRBJ1-1, with D unresolved. The germline V gene encodes CDR1 LNHDA and CDR2 SQIVND (reference sequence). The CDR3 contains 12 residues. The ends were cut back, 4 bases at V and 9 bases at J, with 12 bases in the middle. CDR3: CASSTWQVKAFF. The CDR3 DNA reads TGTGCCAGTAGTACATGGCAGGTTAAAGCTTTCTTT.

The genes are TRBV5-1 and TRBJ1-2, with a possible D match to TRBD1 (5 bases). Trimming removed 4 bases from V and 0 bases from J, with 10 bases in between. Germline CDR1 SGHRS, CDR2 YFSETQ. This CDR3 comprises 14 residues. In DNA form, the CDR3 reads TGCGCCAGCAGCCCTGGGGCGACTAACTATGGCTACACCTTC. Protein product: CASSPGATNYGYTF.

The chain combines TRBV19 with TRBJ2-2; TRBD1 is a possible D gene (5 bases). V lost 4 bases to trimming and J lost 4 bases, with 13 bases between them. The CDR3 loop spans 15 amino acids. Germline-derived CDR1 and CDR2 are LNHDA and SQIVND (reference sequence). The CDR3 sequence is CASSKGIRGTGELFF. The CDR3 nucleotides are TGTGCCAGTAGTAAGGGGATTAGGGGCACCGGGGAGCTGTTTTTT.

The genes are TRBV7-2 and TRBJ1-2; the D gene is possibly TRBD1 (5 bases). This CDR3 is 14 amino acids long. Trimming left V 3 bases short and J 6 bases short, with 14 bases between. Germline loops: CDR1 SGHTA, CDR2 FQGNSA. The CDR3 protein is CASSFQGISNGYTF. CDR3 nucleotide sequence: TGTGCCAGCAGCTTCCAGGGTATCTCAAATGGCTACACCTTC.

The chain combines TRBV3-1 (or the pseudogene TRBV3-2) with TRBJ2-2; D remains ambiguous. CDR3 length equals 13 residues. In germline, CDR1 is LGHDT, CDR2 YNNKEL (reference sequence). V was cut by 3 bases and J by 1 base, with 3 bases left in between. The CDR3 region has the DNA TGTGCCAGCAGCCATCGGAACACCGGGGAGCTGTTTTTT. It encodes CASSHRNTGELFF.

This chain links TRBV3-1 (or the pseudogene TRBV3-2) with TRBJ2-7; D not resolved. The CDR3 consists of 14 residues. Between the trimmed V and J ends, which lost 3 bases and 0 bases, there was a span of 9 bases. The germline V gene has CDR1 LGHDT and CDR2 YNNKEL (reference sequence). CDR3 region: CASSQSLASYEQYF. CDR3 in DNA: TGTGCCAGCAGCCAGTCCCTGGCCTCCTACGAGCAGTACTTC.

The V and J genes are TRBV18 and TRBJ1-1; TRBD1 aligns across 8 bases. The junction had 9 bases not matched to a gene; V was cut back by 3 bases and J by 3 bases. CDR1 is KGHSH and CDR2 is LQKENI in the germline V gene. The CDR3 length is 16 residues. The CDR3 here is CASSPGQVPLDTEAFF. In nucleotides, the CDR3 is TGTGCCAGCTCACCGGGACAGGTACCACTCGACACTGAAGCTTTCTTT.

This sequence joins TRBV27 and TRBJ2-7, with a possible D match to TRBD1 (6 bases). Germline-derived CDR1 and CDR2 are MNHEY and SMNVEV (reference sequence). The CDR3 contains 12 residues. V shed 3 bases and J shed 7 bases, with 10 bases lying between them. CDR3 DNA: TGTGCCAGCAGTTTTTGGGGGACAGAGCAGTACTTC. It codes for CASSFWGTEQYF.

This chain uses TRBV15 with TRBJ1-2, with a possible D match to TRBD1 (5 bases). V was pared by 0 bases and J by 3 bases, with 8 bases between. Germline assignment: CDR1 LNHNV and CDR2 YYDKDF (reference sequence). There are 14 residues in the CDR3. The CDR3 loop reads CATSRDQTDYGYTF. The CDR3 DNA is TGTGCCACCAGCAGAGATCAGACAGACTATGGCTACACCTTC.

Only a few counts were recorded for this clone. V gene TRBV5-1 combines with J gene TRBJ1-1; tentatively, D is TRBD1 (5 bases). The CDR3 is 15 amino acids. V gave up 4 bases and J gave up 5 bases, with 18 bases separating them. CDR1 and CDR2 (germline): SGHRS, YFSETQ. The CDR3 region has the DNA TGCGCCAGCAGCCTGGAGGGGCTTAAAGGAACTGAAGCTTTCTTT. Its protein is CASSLEGLKGTEAFF.

The chain links TRBV6-6 to TRBJ1-2; TRBD1 matches 8 bases. V was pared by 5 bases and J by 4 bases, with 3 bases of the junction left unmatched. The germline V gene encodes CDR1 MNHNY and CDR2 SVGAGI (reference sequence). This CDR3 contains 13 residues. CDR3 loop: CASSGQGVYGYTF. CDR3 sequence (DNA): TGTGCCAGCAGTGGACAGGGAGTCTATGGCTACACCTTC.

V gene TRBV3-1 (or the pseudogene TRBV3-2) combines with J gene TRBJ1-2; D perhaps matches TRBD1 (5 bases). Germline V gives CDR1 LGHDT, CDR2 YNNKEL (reference sequence). The CDR3 covers 14 residues. Trimming shortened V by 5 bases and J by 7 bases, and 17 bases separated the two germline ends. In DNA form, the CDR3 reads TGTGCCAGCAGCAACAGAGGAGGGGCGGGTGGCTACACCTTC. Its translation: CASSNRGGAGGYTF.

The rearrangement joins TRBV9 to TRBJ1-1, with 9 bases identical to TRBD1. Germline CDR1 reads SGDLS; CDR2 reads YYNGEE. The CDR3 consists of 17 residues. With V trimmed by 3 bases and J by 4 bases, 13 bases remained unmatched. The CDR3 DNA reads as TGTGCCAGCAGCGATGGAGGAGGTACAGGGGGCATCACTGAAGCTTTCTTT. Translating it yields CASSDGGGTGGITEAFF.

Only one count was recorded for this clone. The rearrangement joins TRBV5-4 to TRBJ1-2; 10 bases are a match to TRBD1. This CDR3 has 15 residues. After removal of 4 bases from V and 4 bases from J, the junction contained 7 bases not matched to a gene. The germline CDR1 and CDR2 sequences are SGHNT and YYREEE (reference sequence). CDR3 sequence: CASSPDRGRFYGYTF. The CDR3 bases are TGTGCCAGCAGCCCCGACAGGGGGCGCTTCTATGGCTACACCTTC.

CDR3 in DNA: TGCGCCAGCAGTGAGCTCCCTAACTATGGCTACACCTTC. This gives the protein CASSELPNYGYTF. V and J are TRBV10-1 and TRBJ1-2; D not certain. Germline V gene data show CDR1 as WNHNN and CDR2 as SYGVQD (reference sequence). The CDR3 runs to 13 residues. Between the trimmed V and J ends, which lost 2 bases and 0 bases, there was a span of 4 bases.

The chain is built from TRBV9 and TRBJ1-3, with D hard to call. Germline lookup yields CDR1 SGDLS and CDR2 YYNGEE. Trimming left V 0 bases short and J 1 base short, with 14 bases between. The CDR3 runs to 17 residues. CDR3 loop: CASSVGQTSGSGNTIYF. CDR3 DNA sequence: TGTGCCAGCAGCGTAGGGCAGACCTCAGGTTCTGGAAACACCATATATTTT. The full variable domain, rest sourced from reference TRBV9 and TRBJ1-3, is DSGVTQTPKHLITATGQRVTLRCSPRSGDLSVYWYQQSLDQGLQFLIQYYNGEERAKGNILERFSAQQFPDLHSELNLSSLELGDSALYFCASSVGQTSGSGNTIYFGEGSWLTVV.

This chain joins TRBV10-2 and TRBJ1-5; 7 nucleotides line up with TRBD1. The CDR3 is 15 residues long. Germline V lookup: CDR1 WSHSY, CDR2 SAAADI. V trimming: 0 bases; J trimming: 1 base; junction bases outside the gene matches: 0. The CDR3 DNA is TGCGCCAGCAGTGAGTCGACAGGGAGCAATCAGCCCCAGCATTTT. Its translation is CASSESTGSNQPQHF.

The J gene is TRBJ1-6, the V gene TRBV5-4; D gene uncertain. The CDR3 runs 16 residues. The V end was cut by 4 bases, the J end by 1 base, with 12 bases between. Germline V lookup: CDR1 SGHNT, CDR2 YYREEE (reference sequence). DNA for the CDR3: TGTGCCAGCAGCCCCGGGGTAGCGTCCTATAATTCACCCCTCCACTTT. This gives the protein CASSPGVASYNSPLHF. The full variable domain, rest sourced from reference TRBV5-4 and TRBJ1-6, is ETGVTQSPTHLIKTRGQQVTLRCSSQSGHNTVSWYQQALGQGPQFIFQYYREEENGRGNFPPRFSGLQFPNYSSELNVNALELDDSALYLCASSPGVASYNSPLHFGNGTRLTVT.

CDR3 sequence reads: CASSLGVDFLAKNIQYF. In DNA, the CDR3 is TGTGCCAGCAGCTTAGGAGTGGACTTTCTAGCCAAAAACATTCAGTACTTC. The chain couples TRBV7-2 to TRBJ2-4; possibly TRBD2 for D (5 bases). The CDR3 loop spans 17 amino acids. Between the trimmed V and J ends, which lost 1 base and 0 bases, there was a span of 13 bases. Germline V lookup: CDR1 SGHTA, CDR2 FQGNSA.

V usage is TRBV18 and J usage is TRBJ1-4; no reliable D call. The CDR3 length is 13 residues. Germline V gene sequence: CDR1 KGHSH, CDR2 LQKENI. V was cut by 3 bases and J by 3 bases, with 5 bases left in between. CDR3 bases: TGTGCCAGCTCACCCCCATCTAATGAAAAACTGTTTTTT. This encodes CASSPPSNEKLFF.

V gene TRBV6-2 or TRBV6-3 combines with J gene TRBJ1-1; 7 bases are shared with TRBD1. This CDR3 has 15 amino acids. The J segment lost 4 bases and the V segment lost 2 bases, leaving 7 bases of the junction unmatched. CDR1 and CDR2 from the germline V gene are MNHEY and SVGEGT. The CDR3 here is CASSYRQGGFTEAFF. The CDR3 region has the DNA TGTGCCAGCAGTTACAGACAGGGCGGCTTCACTGAAGCTTTCTTT.

The rearrangement uses TRBV28 and TRBJ1-3; tentative D call: TRBD1 (6 bases). Deletions cut 4 bases from V and 2 bases from J, with 18 bases between. The length of the CDR3 is 17 residues. CDR1 and CDR2 from the germline V gene are MDHEN and SYDVKM. This chain's CDR3 is CASSSWQGTTPGNTIYF. DNA for the CDR3: TGTGCCAGCAGTTCCTGGCAGGGGACCACCCCTGGAAACACCATATATTTT.

This chain links TRBV6-1 with TRBJ2-1; TRBD2 is a possible D gene (5 bases). V shed 2 bases and J shed 15 bases, with 20 bases lying between them. Germline CDR1 and CDR2: MNHNS and SASEGT. The CDR3 loop spans 14 amino acids. In DNA form, the CDR3 reads TGTGCCAGCAGTGAACTTATTCCGGGATCCGGGCTGTTCTTC. Its translation is CASSELIPGSGLFF.

This chain connects TRBV21-1 to TRBJ1-1; TRBD1, as called in the table, went unchecked against the DNA. TRBV21-1 is a documented pseudogene. CDR3 length: 13 amino acids. CDR3 bases: TGTGCCAGCAGCAAAAAAACGAACACCGAAGCTTTCTTT. This codes for CASSKKTNTEAFF.

The gene calls are TRBV29-1 and TRBJ1-1; perhaps TRBD1 as D (6 bases). The CDR3 consists of 11 residues. V gave up 8 bases and J gave up 5 bases, with 12 bases separating them. Germline CDR1 SQVTM, CDR2 ANQGSEA. CDR3 amino acids: CSTRGGTEAFF. CDR3 DNA: TGCAGCACCAGGGGTGGGACTGAAGCTTTCTTT.

The rearrangement uses TRBV12-3 or TRBV12-4 and TRBJ1-2; perhaps TRBD1 as D (5 bases). This CDR3 has 12 residues. Trimming took off 3 bases at V and 8 bases at J, with 10 bases between the two ends. The CDR3 sequence is CASSLVGLGYTF. CDR3 DNA: TGTGCCAGCAGTTTGGTGGGGCTGGGCTACACCTTC.

This rearrangement joins TRBV7-9 to TRBJ1-2; D call uncertain. Germline values: CDR1 SEHNR, CDR2 FQNEAQ (reference sequence). V lost 6 bases and J lost 5, with 13 bases in between. The CDR3 consists of 13 residues. The CDR3 is CASRAEKRYGYTF. The CDR3 DNA is TGTGCCAGCAGGGCCGAGAAGAGGTATGGCTACACCTTC.

This clone was observed once. The chain is built from TRBV11-1 and TRBJ2-7; D is possibly TRBD1 (5 bases). Looked up from germline, CDR1 is SGHAT and CDR2 is FQDESV (reference sequence). V was shortened by 4 bases and J by 2 bases, with 12 bases between the two germline ends. The CDR3 is 14 amino acids. Written as DNA, the CDR3 is TGTGCCAGCAGCTATACAGGTGCCGCCTACGAGCAGTACTTC. Protein: CASSYTGAAYEQYF.

The V and J genes are TRBV2 and TRBJ1-3, with 7 bases lining up with TRBD1. The V gene end was trimmed by 6 bases and the J gene end by 2 bases; junction bases not matched to a gene: 13. The length of the CDR3 is 17 residues. Per the germline V gene, CDR1 is SNHLY and CDR2 is FYNNEI. The CDR3 reads CASSVIGWQGAGNTIYF. In DNA, the CDR3 is TGTGCCAGCAGCGTCATAGGGTGGCAGGGGGCTGGAAACACCATATATTTT.